The source of this T cell receptor (beta chain) is a study of CD8+ T cells in alopecia areata. Once RNA had been extracted, it was reverse transcribed into cDNA to act as the sequencing template. The data were produced by immunoSEQ multiplex PCR, yet TCRdb's version contains in-frame clones alone and is incomplete. The profile covers fewer than 150,000 clones, with 55% to 80% appearing a single time and 2.5% to 3.5% taken by the ten largest. The sequenced material came from CD4+ T cells sorted from blood. The receptor was isolated from a human donor in good health.

CDR3 in DNA: TGCAGCGTTGAAGATGAGCTAGCGGGGGTAATAAATGAGCAGTTCTTC. This codes for CSVEDELAGVINEQFF. The chain joins TRBV29-1 to TRBJ2-1; TRBD2 agrees at 10 bases. In germline, CDR1 is SQVTM, CDR2 ANQGSEA. CDR3 length equals 16 residues. Unmatched junction bases numbered 9, after V lost 0 bases and J lost 7 bases.